This entry lists 25 T cell receptor beta chains sequenced from one sample in a study of immune evolution from preneoplasia to lung adenocarcinoma. Sequencing was performed with immunoSEQ multiplex PCR; in TCRdb, only in-frame clones are kept and a portion is missing. The repertoire consists of more than 4,000 clones, with more than 75% occurring once and the leading ten covering roughly 13%. The sample taken for sequencing was FFPE invasive lung adenocarcinoma tissue. Receptors originate from a person aged 70 to 80 with invasive lung adenocarcinoma. Some clones in this sample may be carry-over from other donors' samples.

This chain uses TRBV9 with TRBJ2-5; 12 bases are a match to TRBD1. The ends lost 4 bases at V and 10 bases at J; junction bases unmatched: 20. The CDR3 is 18 amino acids. Germline CDR1 SGDLS, CDR2 YYNGEE. CDR3: CASSKRGGQGARGFIQYF. The CDR3 nucleotides read TGTGCCAGCAGCAAACGAGGGGGACAGGGGGCCCGAGGATTCATCCAGTACTTC.

This chain uses TRBV18 with TRBJ2-2, with TRBD2 as a possible D gene (6 bases). This CDR3 contains 15 residues. The V gene lost 1 base and the J gene lost 4 bases, with 10 bases spanning the gap. Germline CDR1 KGHSH, CDR2 LQKENI. The CDR3 sequence: CASSPRGTGTGELFF. The CDR3 nucleotides are TGTGCCAGCTCACCACGCGGGACGGGCACCGGGGAGCTGTTTTTT. The variable domain in full, with the rest retrieved from reference TRBV18 and TRBJ2-2, is NAGVMQNPRHLVRRRGQEARLRCSPMKGHSHVYWYRQLPEEGLKFMVYLQKENIIDESGMPKERFSAEFPKEGPSILRIQQVVRGDSAAYFCASSPRGTGTGELFFGEGSRLTVL.

V and J are TRBV19 and TRBJ2-5; the D gene is possibly TRBD2 (5 bases). The DNA end is more similar to TRBJ2-7, so the J call may be wrong. The CDR3 is 13 amino acids. Germline V gene lookup returns CDR1 LNHDA and CDR2 SQIVND (reference sequence). In nucleotides, the CDR3 is TGTGCCAGTCGCGGACTCAGCTCCTACGAGCAGTACTTC. Encoded protein: CASRGLSSYEQYF.

This clone has only a few counts. The rearrangement links TRBV9 to TRBJ2-5; D possibly corresponds to TRBD1 (7 bases). Germline assignment: CDR1 SGDLS and CDR2 YYNGEE. V lost 2 bases, J lost 4 bases, and 12 bases lay in between. The CDR3 length is 14 residues. The CDR3 protein is CASSVQGGRETQYF. The CDR3 DNA is TGTGCCAGCAGCGTCCAGGGGGGTCGAGAGACCCAGTACTTC.

The rearrangement uses TRBV19 and TRBJ2-5, with 9 bases lining up with TRBD1. Trimming at V came to 4 bases and at J to 5 bases, leaving 5 bases not matched to a gene. CDR3 length: 14 residues. Germline-derived CDR1 and CDR2 are LNHDA and SQIVND (reference sequence). CDR3 in DNA: TGTGCCAGTAGTACGATCGGACAGGGGGAGACCCAGTACTTC. This sequence encodes CASSTIGQGETQYF.

The chain recombines TRBV7-9 with TRBJ2-2; D is undetermined. The CDR3 loop spans 10 amino acids. Germline lookup yields CDR1 SEHNR and CDR2 FQNEAQ (reference sequence). V lost 1 base, J lost 9 bases, and 0 bases lay in between. CDR3 bases: TGTGCCAGCAGCTTAGGGGAGCTGTTTTTT. This encodes CASSLGELFF.

This rearrangement joins TRBV7-2 to TRBJ2-3, with 8 bases matching TRBD2. V was pared by 1 base and J by 0 bases, with 3 bases of the junction left unmatched. The germline gives CDR1 SGHTA, CDR2 FQGNSA. The CDR3 extends over 16 amino acids. The CDR3 region has the DNA TGTGCCAGCAGCTTAGTCTCGGGAGGGAGCACAGATACGCAGTATTTT. It encodes CASSLVSGGSTDTQYF.

The chain carries TRBV9 and TRBJ2-5; 9 positions agree with TRBD2. This CDR3 region has 16 residues. Germline CDR1 SGDLS, CDR2 YYNGEE. The ends lost 0 bases at V and 0 bases at J; junction bases unmatched: 3. CDR3 nucleotides: TGTGCCAGCAGCGTAGTGTCTAGCGGGAACCAAGAGACCCAGTACTTC. Protein sequence: CASSVVSSGNQETQYF.

This sequence joins TRBV13 and TRBJ2-3; 11 positions match TRBD2. From germline, CDR1 is PRHDT and CDR2 FYEKMQ (reference sequence). The CDR3 length is 15 residues. Unmatched junction bases numbered 2, after V lost 3 bases and J lost 3 bases. This chain's CDR3 is CASSLTSGATDTQYF. The CDR3, as DNA: TGTGCCAGCAGCTTGACTAGCGGGGCAACAGATACGCAGTATTTT.

The chain links TRBV6-5 to TRBJ2-7; D remains ambiguous. The CDR3 length is 11 residues. The V gene's germline CDR1 is MNHEY and CDR2 SVGAGI. V lost 6 bases, J lost 6 bases, and 9 bases lay in between. The CDR3: CASRQAVEQYF. CDR3 coding DNA: TGTGCCAGCAGGCAGGCGGTCGAGCAGTACTTC.

The V call is TRBV18, the J call TRBJ1-1; D is possibly TRBD1 (5 bases). Germline V gene sequence: CDR1 KGHSH, CDR2 LQKENI. The V and J ends lost 2 bases and 1 base respectively, with 5 bases between them. This CDR3 has 13 amino acids. The CDR3, as DNA: TGTGCCAGCTCACCAACAGGGAACACTGAAGCTTTCTTT. Translation gives CASSPTGNTEAFF.

The chain combines TRBV7-2 with TRBJ2-7, with 9 bases lining up with TRBD2. Looked up from germline, CDR1 is SGHTA and CDR2 is FQGNSA. V was pared by 1 base and J by 9 bases, with 7 bases of the junction left unmatched. This CDR3 is 14 amino acids long. The CDR3 is CASSLGAGGRAQYV. Here the CDR3 DNA reads TGTGCCAGCAGCTTAGGGGCGGGGGGGAGAGCGCAGTACGTC.

This clone was counted a few times. The rearrangement uses TRBV5-6 and TRBJ2-3; D unclear. This CDR3 region has 13 residues. Trimming shortened V by 1 base and J by 8 bases, and 11 bases separated the two germline ends. Germline V lookup: CDR1 SGHDT, CDR2 YYEEEE. The CDR3 DNA reads TGTGCCAGCAGCTTGTGGCTACCCGGTACGCAGTATTTT. Amino acids: CASSLWLPGTQYF. The full variable domain, rest sourced from reference TRBV5-6 and TRBJ2-3, is DAGVTQSPTHLIKTRGQQVTLRCSPKSGHDTVSWYQQALGQGPQFIFQYYEEEERQRGNFPDRFSGHQFPNYSSELNVNALLLGDSALYLCASSLWLPGTQYFGPGTRLTVL.

The chain employs TRBV15 and TRBJ2-6; unclear D gene. The germline gives CDR1 LNHNV, CDR2 YYDKDF (reference sequence). The CDR3 runs 16 residues. Trimming pared 1 base from V and 0 bases from J, leaving 7 bases between. CDR3 region: CATSRVEFSGANVLTF. The CDR3 DNA reads as TGTGCCACCAGCAGAGTAGAGTTCTCTGGGGCCAACGTCCTGACTTTC.

The chain has TRBV5-8 and TRBJ2-3; TRBD1 agrees at 9 bases. The CDR3 runs 16 residues. Germline V lookup: CDR1 SGHTS, CDR2 YDEGEE. With 0 bases clipped from V and 0 bases from J, the junction kept 2 bases outside the gene matches. The CDR3, as DNA: TGTGCCAGCAGCTTGGCCGGGACAGGGAGCACAGATACGCAGTATTTT. Translating it yields CASSLAGTGSTDTQYF.

The sample holds one count of this clone. This chain links TRBV6-1 with TRBJ1-5, with D possibly being TRBD1 (5 bases). Germline loops: CDR1 MNHNS, CDR2 SASEGT. Trimming removed 11 bases from V and 2 bases from J, with 13 bases in between. This CDR3 is 13 amino acids long. CDR3: CAAREFGNQPQHF. The CDR3 DNA is TGTGCCGCCAGGGAGTTCGGCAATCAGCCCCAGCATTTT.

The chain couples TRBV14 to TRBJ2-1; a possible D gene is TRBD2 (6 bases). V was pared by 6 bases and J by 5 bases, with 17 bases between. CDR1 SGHDN and CDR2 FVKESK come from the germline V gene. The CDR3 is 15 amino acids. Written as DNA, the CDR3 is TGTGCCAGCAGTCCCTGGGGGGTAGTTAACAATGAGCAGTTCTTC. It encodes CASSPWGVVNNEQFF.

The chain employs TRBV10-3 and TRBJ1-4; 10 nucleotides match TRBD1. Germline V lookup: CDR1 ENHRY, CDR2 SYGVKD. The V and J ends lost 6 bases and 7 bases, in that order; junction bases with no gene match: 8. CDR3 size: 15 residues. This CDR3 is CAISRDRGQSEKLFF. The CDR3 DNA follows: TGTGCCATCAGCCGAGACAGGGGGCAAAGTGAAAAACTGTTTTTT.

The chain carries TRBV4-1 and TRBJ2-2; TRBD1 matches at 8 bases. Unmatched junction bases numbered 10, after V lost 0 bases and J lost 7 bases. CDR3 length: 17 residues. The germline V gene has CDR1 MGHRA and CDR2 YSYEKL. The CDR3 bases are TGCGCCAGCAGCCAAGAATTAGGACAGGGAAAGGGCGGGGAGCTGTTTTTT. Amino acids: CASSQELGQGKGGELFF.

This clone appeared a single time. The CDR3 is CATQGAGGRSNEQFF. The CDR3 coding sequence is TGTGCCACTCAGGGGGCGGGAGGGCGATCCAATGAGCAGTTCTTC. The chain recombines TRBV10-3 with TRBJ2-1; D might be TRBD2 (9 bases). CDR1 and CDR2 from the germline V gene are ENHRY and SYGVKD. This CDR3 has 15 amino acids. V was cut by 10 bases and J by 6 bases, with 22 bases left in between.

This chain connects TRBV4-3 to TRBJ2-2; TRBD2 matches 8 bases. This CDR3 region has 18 residues. J was trimmed by 4 bases and V by 0 bases; bases with no gene match: 10. In germline, CDR1 is LGHNA, CDR2 YSLEER. This CDR3 reads CASSQEVSGAFTTGELFF. CDR3 in DNA: TGCGCCAGCAGCCAAGAGGTTAGCGGGGCATTCACCACCGGGGAGCTGTTTTTT.

This clone was counted only a few times. This rearrangement joins TRBV11-1 to TRBJ2-1; TRBD2 matches 15 bases. The germline V gene has CDR1 SGHAT and CDR2 FQDESV (reference sequence). The CDR3 runs to 19 residues. Trimming took 5 bases from V and 5 from J; bases not matched to a gene: 13. The CDR3 nucleotides read TGTGCCAGCAGCCGAGGACTAGCGGGAGGGAGTCGAGGAGACAATGAGCAGTTCTTC. Its protein is CASSRGLAGGSRGDNEQFF.

The gene calls are TRBV7-9 and TRBJ2-7; D may correspond to TRBD1 or TRBD2 (5 bases each). V was cut by 5 bases and J by 4 bases, with 9 bases left in between. The CDR3 extends over 12 amino acids. Germline values: CDR1 SEHNR, CDR2 FQNEAQ (reference sequence). DNA of the CDR3: TGTGCCAGCAGCGGGGACGGATACGAGCAGTACTTC. It translates to CASSGDGYEQYF.

The rearrangement uses TRBV6-1 and TRBJ1-2, with 7 bases identical to TRBD1. The CDR3 is 14 residues long. CDR1 is MNHNS and CDR2 is SASEGT in the germline V gene. V lost 2 bases and J lost 5; bases outside the gene matches: 5. CDR3 sequence: CASSEYRGGYGYTF. The CDR3 DNA reads as TGTGCCAGCAGTGAATACAGGGGAGGATATGGCTACACCTTC.

This chain joins TRBV30 and TRBJ1-1, with 10 bases lining up with TRBD1. In germline, CDR1 is GTSNPN, CDR2 SVGIG (reference sequence). With V trimmed by 4 bases and J by 7 bases, 6 bases remained unmatched. The CDR3 is 13 residues long. CDR3 in DNA: TGTGCCTGGACCGCGACAGGGGGCGGTGAAGCTTTCTTT. It yields the protein CAWTATGGGEAFF.